This TCR beta chain was sequenced in a study of regulatory T cells in long-lasting Graves disease. The time point here: newly diagnosed GD, antithyroid drugs for less than 3 months. TCR sequences were obtained from RNA taken from PBMCs. This clonotype was found many times. Trimming at V came to 5 bases and at J to 1 base, leaving 12 bases not matched to a gene. CDR1 SGHAT and CDR2 FQNNGV come from the germline V gene. The CDR3 has 17 residues. Combining iRepertoire HTBI primers with Arm-PCR of CDR3 regions, the authors built TCR beta libraries. TCRdb itself ran the multiplex PCR reads through MiXCR, one entry per CDR3 protein. The data hold approximately 400,000 distinct CDR3 sequences, with about 15% observed a single time. This sample also appeared in a second study, on T cells in Graves' hyperthyroidism and ophthalmopathy.

Specimen: peripheral blood mononuclear cells (PBMCs), collected at new diagnosis, from a patient treated with antithyroid drugs. This receptor was taken from a woman in her thirties or forties with Graves disease. V and J are TRBV11-2 and TRBJ2-3, with 7 positions matching TRBD2. The CDR3 spells CASSPGLFQWGTDTQYF. CDR3 bases: TGTGCCAGCAGCCCGGGACTATTTCAATGGGGCACAGATACGCAGTATTTT.